The rows below give T cell receptor beta chains drawn from one sample of a study of early T cells in non-severe SARS-CoV-2 infection. TCRdb reanalysed the 5' RACE reads using MiXCR and keeps one entry per CDR3 protein. The repertoire holds some 98,000 distinct CDR3 sequences, with approximately 10% as singletons. Sequencing was carried out using whole blood. These receptor sequences come from an adult who was a healthcare worker with PCR-confirmed SARS-CoV-2 infection or an uninfected control (not recorded which). CDR3s include the opening cysteine and the closing phenylalanine or tryptophan. A D gene is named only where the DNA matches it firmly. Clone size appears in some rows only: once, few, many, or a class for an expanded clone.

CDR3 | DNA | size | V | D | J
CASTFSPGQIAKNIQYF | TGTGCCAGCACCTTCTCCCCGGGACAGATAGCCAAAAACATTCAGTACTTC | many | TRBV12-3/TRBV12-4 | TRBD1 | TRBJ2-4
CASSGGSGTPGNEQYF | TGTGCCAGCAGTGGCGGTAGCGGGACCCCGGGAAACGAGCAGTACTTC | - | TRBV25-1 | TRBD2 | TRBJ2-7
CASSPEGTSGTSSYEQYF | TGTGCCAGCAGCCCAGAGGGGACTAGCGGGACGAGCTCCTACGAGCAGTACTTC | many | TRBV5-6 | TRBD2 | TRBJ2-7
CASRTRGPSGNTIYF | TGTGCCAGCAGGACAAGGGGCCCCTCTGGAAACACCATATATTTT | few | TRBV6-5 | - | TRBJ1-3
CASSPPGAGNQPQHF | TGTGCCAGCAGTCCACCAGGGGCAGGCAATCAGCCCCAGCATTTT | - | TRBV28 | - | TRBJ1-5
CASSTWTGPGNTIYF | TGTGCCAGCAGCACGTGGACAGGACCGGGAAACACCATATATTTT | few | TRBV7-2 | TRBD1 | TRBJ1-3
CASRSSGTGREEQFF | TGTGCCAGCAGATCATCCGGGACAGGGAGGGAGGAGCAGTTCTTC | - | TRBV28 | TRBD1 | TRBJ2-1
CASSIGTLRECEQFF | TGTGCCAGCAGTATAGGGACCCTTCGGGAATGCGAGCAGTTCTTC | - | TRBV28 | - | TRBJ2-1
CASSPKSPMTPSRRGTYEQYF | TGTGCCAGCAGCCCGAAAAGCCCGATGACACCGAGCCGGCGGGGGACCTACGAGCAGTACTTC | many | TRBV14 | TRBD2 | TRBJ2-7
CASGRGGQTTGELFF | TGTGCCAGCGGAAGAGGGGGACAGACCACCGGGGAGCTGTTTTTT | - | TRBV7-3 | TRBD1 | TRBJ2-2
CASSPRRDKVWGEQFF | TGTGCCAGCAGCCCCCGGCGGGACAAGGTCTGGGGGGAGCAGTTCTTC | many | TRBV9 | - | TRBJ2-1